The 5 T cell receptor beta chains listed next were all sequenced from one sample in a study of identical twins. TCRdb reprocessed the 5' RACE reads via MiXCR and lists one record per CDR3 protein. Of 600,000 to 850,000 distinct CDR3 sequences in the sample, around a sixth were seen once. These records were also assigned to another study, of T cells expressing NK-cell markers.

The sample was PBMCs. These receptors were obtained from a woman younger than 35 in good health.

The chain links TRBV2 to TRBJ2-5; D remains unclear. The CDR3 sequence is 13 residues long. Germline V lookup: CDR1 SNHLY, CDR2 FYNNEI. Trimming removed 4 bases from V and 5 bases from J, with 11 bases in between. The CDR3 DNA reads TGTGCCAGCAGTGCGGTGGATGGCGAGACCCAGTACTTC. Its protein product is CASSAVDGETQYF.

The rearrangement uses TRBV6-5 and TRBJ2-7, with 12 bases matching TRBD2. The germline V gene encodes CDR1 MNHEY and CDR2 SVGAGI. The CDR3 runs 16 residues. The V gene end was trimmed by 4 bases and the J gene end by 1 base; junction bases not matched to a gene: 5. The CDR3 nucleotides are TGTGCCAGCAGTTCCCAGACTAGCGGGGGATCCTACGAGCAGTACTTC. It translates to CASSSQTSGGSYEQYF.

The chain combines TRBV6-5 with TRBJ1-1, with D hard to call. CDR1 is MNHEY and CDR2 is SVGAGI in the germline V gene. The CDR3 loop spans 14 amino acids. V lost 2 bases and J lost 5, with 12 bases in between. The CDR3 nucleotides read TGTGCCAGCAGTTACAGGTACCAGGCTACTGAAGCTTTCTTT. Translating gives CASSYRYQATEAFF.

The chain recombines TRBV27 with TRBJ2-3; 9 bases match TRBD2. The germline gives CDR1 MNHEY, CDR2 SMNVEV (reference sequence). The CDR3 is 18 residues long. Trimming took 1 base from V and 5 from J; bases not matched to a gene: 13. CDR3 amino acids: CASSLYHRRGGRGDTQYF. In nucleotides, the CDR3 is TGTGCCAGCAGTTTATATCATAGGCGGGGGGGCCGGGGAGATACGCAGTATTTT.

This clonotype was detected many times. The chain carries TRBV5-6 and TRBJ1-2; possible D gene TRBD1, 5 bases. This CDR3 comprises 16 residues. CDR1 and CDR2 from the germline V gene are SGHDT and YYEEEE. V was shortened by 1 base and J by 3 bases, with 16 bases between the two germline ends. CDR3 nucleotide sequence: TGTGCCAGCAGCTTGCAGGGTCGATCGGGGTACTATGGCTACACCTTC. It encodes CASSLQGRSGYYGYTF.